The 21 T cell receptor beta chains below all came from one sample that was sequenced in a study of shared clonotypes between healthy human individuals. Method: immunoSEQ multiplex PCR; TCRdb's copy keeps in-frame clones and lacks some. The sample contains around 2.1 million clones, almost 96% of which appear only once. The sample was naive CD4+ T cells sorted from blood. Subset: CD45RA+ positively selected. Receptors originate from a young man in good health.

This clone is a singleton in its sample. This chain connects TRBV5-1 to TRBJ2-1; TRBD2 agrees at 9 bases. This CDR3 has 16 amino acids. Per the germline V gene, CDR1 is SGHRS and CDR2 is YFSETQ. The trim removed 0 bases at V and 0 bases at J, leaving 1 base unmatched. The CDR3 sequence: CASSLVAGDSYNEQFF. The CDR3 bases are TGCGCCAGCAGCTTGGTAGCGGGGGACTCCTACAATGAGCAGTTCTTC. Full variable domain (missing parts from reference TRBV5-1 and TRBJ2-1): KAGVTQTPRYLIKTRGQQVTLSCSPISGHRSVSWYQQTPGQGLQFLFEYFSETQRNKGNFPGRFSGRQFSNSRSEMNVSTLELGDSALYLCASSLVAGDSYNEQFFGPGTRLTVL.

The chain combines TRBV10-1 with TRBJ2-1; 8 bases match TRBD2. The CDR3 runs 15 residues. Germline CDR1 is WNHNN and CDR2 is SYGVQD (reference sequence). Unmatched junction bases numbered 5, after V lost 2 bases and J lost 5 bases. The CDR3 spells CASSEEVAGNNEQFF. DNA for the CDR3: TGCGCCAGCAGTGAGGAAGTAGCGGGAAACAATGAGCAGTTCTTC.

The J gene is TRBJ2-1, the V gene TRBV18, with TRBD2 as a possible D gene (5 bases). The V end was cut by 3 bases, the J end by 5 bases, with 11 bases between. The CDR3 has 14 amino acids. Germline CDR1 reads KGHSH; CDR2 reads LQKENI. The DNA of the CDR3 is TGTGCCAGCTCACCGTTCCGGGGAGACAATGAGCAGTTCTTC. It codes for CASSPFRGDNEQFF.

The chain employs TRBV4-3 and TRBJ2-7, with D maybe TRBD1 (8 bases). The ends were cut back, 6 bases at V and 6 bases at J, with 18 bases in the middle. The CDR3 runs 14 residues. Germline V lookup: CDR1 LGHNA, CDR2 YSLEER. CDR3 sequence (DNA): TGCGCCAGCAGGCCGGACAGGGTAGCGGGCGAGCAGTACTTC. Translation gives CASRPDRVAGEQYF.

The chain has TRBV7-9 and TRBJ2-2, with 10 nucleotides matching TRBD2. The CDR3 is made up of 18 amino acids. V lost 2 bases and J lost 5; bases outside the gene matches: 11. CDR1 and CDR2 (germline): SEHNR, FQNEAQ (reference sequence). The CDR3 nucleotides read TGTGCCAGCAGCTTATTATACCCAGCGGGGGGGCGAACCGGGGAGCTGTTTTTT. Protein: CASSLLYPAGGRTGELFF.

The chain uses TRBV28 and TRBJ2-5; D is unclear. CDR1 is MDHEN, CDR2 SYDVKM, per germline. The CDR3 has 11 amino acids. Trimming shortened V by 6 bases and J by 5 bases, and 7 bases separated the two germline ends. Written as DNA, the CDR3 is TGTGCCAGCAGGGATCGGGAGACCCAGTACTTC. It yields the protein CASRDRETQYF.

The chain couples TRBV6-1 to TRBJ2-5; 8 bases align to TRBD1. This CDR3 region has 14 residues. The germline V gene encodes CDR1 MNHNS and CDR2 SASEGT. The trim removed 1 base at V and 2 bases at J, leaving 0 bases unmatched. CDR3 amino acids: CASSEDRGQETQYF. In nucleotides, the CDR3 is TGTGCCAGCAGTGAAGACAGGGGGCAAGAGACCCAGTACTTC.

This chain uses TRBV5-1 with TRBJ1-4; TRBD1 might be the D (5 bases). Germline loops: CDR1 SGHRS, CDR2 YFSETQ. The CDR3 sequence is 15 residues long. Deletions cut 1 base from V and 5 bases from J, with 12 bases between. This CDR3 is CASSLRDGENEKLFF. CDR3 in DNA: TGCGCCAGCAGCTTGAGGGACGGTGAAAATGAAAAACTGTTTTTT.

The gene calls are TRBV9 and TRBJ2-7, with D hard to call. Between the trimmed V and J ends, which lost 5 bases and 5 bases, there was a span of 5 bases. The germline V gene has CDR1 SGDLS and CDR2 YYNGEE. There are 10 residues in the CDR3. CDR3 loop: CASSPDEQYF. CDR3 DNA: TGTGCCAGCAGTCCCGACGAGCAGTACTTC.

J is TRBJ1-1 and V is TRBV6-6, with TRBD1 matching 9 bases. J lost 2 bases, V lost 1 base, and 2 bases had no gene match. In germline, CDR1 is MNHNY, CDR2 SVGAGI (reference sequence). The CDR3 runs 15 residues. The CDR3 coding sequence is TGTGCCAGCAGTTACTGGGGACAGGGAAACACTGAAGCTTTCTTT. Amino acids: CASSYWGQGNTEAFF.

The chain joins TRBV5-1 to TRBJ2-5, with D hard to call. CDR3 length equals 14 residues. The germline V gene has CDR1 SGHRS and CDR2 YFSETQ. The V end lost 4 bases, the J end lost 1 base, and 11 bases lay between the germline ends. Here the CDR3 reads CASSPRPTQETQYF. CDR3 DNA sequence: TGCGCCAGCAGCCCCCGACCGACCCAAGAGACCCAGTACTTC.

V gene TRBV5-1 combines with J gene TRBJ1-4; D unclear. From germline, CDR1 is SGHRS and CDR2 YFSETQ. The CDR3 spans 17 residues. Trimming pared 1 base from V and 8 bases from J, leaving 21 bases between. The CDR3 DNA sequence: TGCGCCAGCAGCTTGAGTTTCCGGGTGTCAGGTGGAGAAAAACTGTTTTTT. Protein sequence: CASSLSFRVSGGEKLFF.

This chain links TRBV2 with TRBJ1-6, with no clear D. Germline V gives CDR1 SNHLY, CDR2 FYNNEI. The CDR3 loop spans 16 amino acids. V was clipped by 5 bases and J by 0 bases, with 11 bases between them. CDR3 nucleotides: TGTGCCAGCAGTCCACGACGTAGCTCCTATAATTCACCCCTCCACTTT. It translates to CASSPRRSSYNSPLHF.

J is TRBJ1-6 and V is TRBV7-9; 7 bases align to TRBD1. Germline values: CDR1 SEHNR, CDR2 FQNEAQ (reference sequence). V shed 0 bases and J 5 bases; nucleotides not matched to a gene: 1. The CDR3 runs to 15 residues. This CDR3 is CASSLAQGDNSPLHF. CDR3 coding DNA: TGTGCCAGCAGCTTAGCCCAGGGGGATAATTCACCCCTCCACTTT.

The V call is TRBV5-1, the J call TRBJ1-5; D is perhaps TRBD1 (5 bases). The germline V gene encodes CDR1 SGHRS and CDR2 YFSETQ. The CDR3 contains 13 residues. V lost 4 bases to trimming and J lost 8 bases, with 13 bases between them. The CDR3 reads CASSHQGSEPQHF. As DNA, the CDR3 is TGCGCCAGCAGCCACCAGGGCAGTGAGCCCCAGCATTTT.

The chain links TRBV10-3 to TRBJ1-3; D remains ambiguous. Germline lookup yields CDR1 ENHRY and CDR2 SYGVKD. Trimming cost V 6 bases and J 0 bases, with 18 bases left between them. The CDR3 extends over 17 amino acids. The DNA of the CDR3 is TGTGCCATCAGCCCCCCTTGGACGGTGAGCTCTGGAAACACCATATATTTT. Translating it yields CAISPPWTVSSGNTIYF.

The V call is TRBV5-1, the J call TRBJ2-1; TRBD2 is a possible D gene (5 bases). The CDR3 is made up of 16 amino acids. Germline CDR1 reads SGHRS; CDR2 reads YFSETQ. Trimming stripped 4 bases from V and 1 base from J, with 15 bases between. The CDR3 reads CASSPGLAPSYNEQFF. DNA for the CDR3: TGCGCCAGCAGCCCCGGACTGGCGCCTTCCTACAATGAGCAGTTCTTC.

The sample holds one count of this clone. The V and J genes are TRBV6-5 and TRBJ1-2; D remains unclear. V was trimmed by 7 bases and J by 4 bases, leaving 16 bases between them. The germline CDR1 and CDR2 sequences are MNHEY and SVGAGI. The CDR3 loop spans 14 amino acids. CDR3 amino acids: CASTTTPQSYGYTF. CDR3 DNA sequence: TGTGCCAGCACTACAACCCCTCAGTCCTATGGCTACACCTTC.

This chain links TRBV21-1 with TRBJ1-5; the tabulated D call, TRBD1, remains unverified against the DNA. TRBV21-1 is assigned pseudogene status. CDR3 size: 17 residues. The CDR3 DNA follows: TGTGCCAGCAGCAAAGGAAGGGGCCGTTATAGCAATCAGCCCCAGCATTTT. Translating gives CASSKGRGRYSNQPQHF.

This clone was seen only once. The CDR3 DNA follows: TGCGCCAGCAGCTTGGGGACAGAGAATGAGCAGTTCTTC. Its protein is CASSLGTENEQFF. The chain joins TRBV5-1 to TRBJ2-1; D perhaps matches TRBD1 (6 bases). Trimming left V 0 bases short and J 7 bases short, with 8 bases between. The V gene's germline CDR1 is SGHRS and CDR2 YFSETQ. The CDR3 sequence is 13 residues long.

This rearrangement joins TRBV5-6 to TRBJ2-7; D tentatively reads TRBD1 or TRBD2 (5 bases each). Trimming stripped 0 bases from V and 2 bases from J, with 6 bases between. This CDR3 is 13 amino acids long. Germline CDR1 SGHDT, CDR2 YYEEEE. The CDR3 DNA reads TGTGCCAGCAGCTTGGAGGGACCCTACGAGCAGTACTTC. Its protein is CASSLEGPYEQYF. The complete variable domain, with remaining parts taken from reference TRBV5-6 and TRBJ2-7, reads DAGVTQSPTHLIKTRGQQVTLRCSPKSGHDTVSWYQQALGQGPQFIFQYYEEEERQRGNFPDRFSGHQFPNYSSELNVNALLLGDSALYLCASSLEGPYEQYFGPGTRLTVT.